This record looks at one T cell receptor (beta chain) sequence and its context. The antigen this receptor binds is unknown. Sequencer: Illumina HiSeq 2000. TCR beta cDNA libraries were made by 5'RACE template switching that added a universal primer site and unique molecular identifiers. cDNA synthesis was primed from the TCR beta constant segment, followed by two successive PCR amplification steps. In the paper's pipeline: MIGEC handled demultiplexing of the reads and grouping by UMI, while MiTCR was used to assemble and quantify clonotypes. To remove erroneous sequences, TCR cDNA sequences were retained only when supported by two or more reads. The tcR package was used for downstream repertoire analysis, with clonotypes matched between fractions based on CDR3 nucleotide sequence plus V segment. Antigen specificity was annotated against VDJdb with VDJmatch, allowing one amino acid substitution in CDR3. After TCRdb reprocessed the reads, each CDR3 protein sequence was kept as one row, without DNA. The V and J calls and clone size come from TCRdb's table, not from the authors' own analysis. Per the sample table, the count is some 390,000 distinct CDR3 sequences. The ten most abundant clones make up roughly 10% of the sample.

To determine HCMV serostatus, a commercial ELISA kit was used to detect HCMV-specific IgG in serum. Ficoll density gradient centrifugation was used to isolate peripheral blood mononuclear cells from blood. Per the germline V gene (reference sequence), DFQATT is the CDR1 and SNEGSKA is the CDR2. The CDR3, from cysteine to phenylalanine, totals 14 residues. The coding DNA is unavailable. This specimen comes from a study of T cells expressing NK-cell markers (TCRdb year 2020). Turning to the overall study: Seven to nine donors provided sorted CD3+CD56+NKG2C+, CD3+CD56+NKG2C- and CD3+CD56-NKG2C+ T-cell subsets, whose TCR beta-chain repertoires were profiled. Among the eight sequenced donors, seven were HCMV-seropositive and one was HCMV-seronegative. The eight sequenced donors were randomly selected healthy volunteers, three men and five women. Sequencing of the libraries produced 2 x 150 bp reads on Illumina HiSeq 2000/2500, MiSeq or NextSeq. Here is what the overall study found, with its caveats: In more than 5 donors, the dominant CD3+CD56+NKG2C+ clonotypes were found to rank among the top 10 CD8+ clonotypes and to make up about 1.0-7.5% of CD8+ T cells. It remained unclear whether the expanded NKG2C-expressing T cell clones were specific for HCMV antigens. Those dominant clonotypes were again the most abundant among CD3+CD56-NKG2C+ cells in a few donors, at 28.3-60.1%.

The receptor was isolated from a woman aged 50 to 60 in good health. Donor details come from another sample of the same person, matched by shared clones. Rearrangement joined TRBV20-1 to TRBJ2-4. The specimen was blood T cells: a sorted CD56 or NKG2C T cell subset, CD4+ or CD8+ T cells, or bulk PBMC T cells (not recorded which). The CDR3 protein is CSAPRGDEKTIQYF.